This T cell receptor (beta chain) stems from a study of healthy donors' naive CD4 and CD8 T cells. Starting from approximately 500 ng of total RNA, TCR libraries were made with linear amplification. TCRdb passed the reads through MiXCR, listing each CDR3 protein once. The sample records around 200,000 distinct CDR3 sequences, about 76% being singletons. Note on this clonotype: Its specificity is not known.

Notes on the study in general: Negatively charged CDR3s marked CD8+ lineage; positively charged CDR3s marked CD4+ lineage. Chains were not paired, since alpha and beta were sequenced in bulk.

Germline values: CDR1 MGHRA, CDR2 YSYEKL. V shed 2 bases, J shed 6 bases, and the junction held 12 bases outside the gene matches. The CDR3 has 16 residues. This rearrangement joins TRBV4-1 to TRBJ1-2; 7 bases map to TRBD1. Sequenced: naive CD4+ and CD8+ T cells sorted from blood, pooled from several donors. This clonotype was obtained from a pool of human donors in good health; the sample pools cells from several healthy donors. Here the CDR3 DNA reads TGCGCCAGCAGCCAACCCGTCGAGGGGGCTAGGCATGGCTACACCTTC. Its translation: CASSQPVEGARHGYTF.